One T cell receptor (beta chain) is described in this entry. Its cognate antigen has yet to be identified. The record has no base qualities; no much larger clone is one base away. Participants in the prospective study were enrolled through a virtual design, were aged roughly 18 to 100 years, and lived in about two dozen United States geographic areas. In the prospective study, cohorts were assigned on the basis of participant-reported clinical history obtained from a screening survey and a study questionnaire. For ImmuneRACE Cohort 3, a participant was defined as recovered based on two consecutive negative NP/OP PCR tests, clearance by a healthcare professional, or resolution of symptoms. Mobile phlebotomists in the prospective study collected whole blood, serum and a nasopharyngeal or oropharyngeal swab from every participant. Additional blood draws and questionnaires over an approximately two-month period could optionally be provided by prospective study participants. Prospective study blood samples were shipped either frozen or at room temperature before DNA extraction.

Reading from cysteine to phenylalanine, the CDR3 counts 14 amino acids. Only the CDR3 DNA is retained, 42 bases long and in frame from the first base. Trimming accounts for 3 bases at V and 4 bases at J, while the number of junction bases matched to no gene is 5. CDR1 and CDR2 are drawn from the germline V gene (reference sequence): SGHNT, YYREEE. This specimen comes from a study of blood T cell repertoires in COVID-19 (TCRdb year 2020). Notes on the research overall: Samples from collaborators originated in the United States, Italy and Spain and spanned both the acute and convalescent phases of COVID-19. The material from the prospective study consisted of cDNA or gDNA derived from T cells, B-cell-depleted T cells, or PBMCs. Deeply sampled blood TCRbeta repertoires from subjects exposed to, actively infected with, or recovered from COVID-19 were included in the dataset. The repertoires were released in a freely available public database meant as a resource for research on the immune response to SARS-CoV-2. Samples came from the ongoing ImmuneRACE study (first 160 participants) plus 1,254 subjects from 6 global collaborators. The sample metadata nearly always contained a de-identified subject ID, COVID-19 status, age in years and sex. Where available, HLA class I and class II types were obtained from metadata supplied by the sample provider rather than from assay-based typing.

Here is what the overall study found, with its caveats: The amount of clinical and demographic metadata varied by source and participant and was provided uncurated.

TCRbeta CDR3 regions were amplified from genomic DNA by means of the immunoSEQ Assay, a bias-controlled multiplex PCR. In the source study's methods: The number of nucleated cells in each sample was estimated by amplification of reference gene primers within the assay. To quantify the absolute abundance of each unique TCRbeta CDR3 rearrangement, sequence reads were collapsed and filtered. For each sample, productive Simpson clonality was calculated as the square root of Simpson's diversity index over productive rearrangements. What TCRdb holds here is the immuneACCESS table cut down to in-frame rearrangements. Part of the clones is not present; checked against another copy, under half of the missing clones reflect an unresolved V gene, and the others are unexplained. That table is the source of V, J and clone size, and D and trimming were worked out from the DNA. Across this sample there are around 310,000 clones, with approximately 89% seen only once. The top ten constitute roughly a tenth of the sample.

This receptor chain uses TRBV5-4 and TRBJ1-2, and 8 junction bases match TRBD1. The sequence derives from a woman aged 25 to 39 who had recovered from COVID-19. Material for sequencing was PBMCs or T cells enriched from blood (not recorded which). The CDR3 protein sequence reads: CASSWGDRTYGYTF. Read as DNA, the sequence is TGTGCCAGCAGCTGGGGGGACAGGACCTATGGCTACACCTTC.